In its sample, the clone carrying this T cell receptor beta chain was seen once. The data originate from a study of blood T cell repertoires in COVID-19. J was trimmed by 6 bases and V by 4 bases; bases with no gene match: 10. This CDR3 has 14 amino acids. CDR1 SGHRS and CDR2 YFSETQ come from the germline V gene. Original analysis: Reference gene primer amplification in the assay estimated nucleated cell counts. Clones were sequenced by immunoSEQ multiplex PCR, and TCRdb holds only the in-frame ones, with some missing. That table gives V, J and clone size, and the DNA gave D and trimming. Among roughly 280,000 clones, 83% were seen once, and the ten largest hold about 4.5%.

The source is a man aged 60-69 years who had recovered from COVID-19. Sequencing input: peripheral blood. This chain joins TRBV5-1 and TRBJ2-7; 7 positions match TRBD2. The CDR3 reads CASSIKGLTTEQYF. DNA for the CDR3: TGCGCCAGCAGCATAAAGGGACTAACCACCGAGCAGTACTTC.